This TCR beta chain originates from a study of T-cell reconstitution after alpha-beta-depleted transplantation in children. This clonotype occurred once. CDR3 length: 12 residues. Germline CDR1 and CDR2: DFQATT and SNEGSKA (reference sequence). V lost 6 bases to trimming and J lost 4 bases, with 7 bases between them. The TCRbeta library was prepared with unique molecular identifiers. TCRdb re-called the PCR reads with MiXCR, one entry per CDR3 protein. Among 450,000 to 500,000 distinct CDR3 sequences, approximately 12% were seen once, and the ten largest hold about 5%. This chain links TRBV20-1 with TRBJ1-6; D call uncertain. The specimen comprised PBMCs from the stem cell graft donor, sampled from the stem cell graft. This clonotype was obtained from a human donor who donated a stem cell graft to a child with combined immunodeficiency. The CDR3 DNA reads TGCAGTGCGGTAGGGTATAATTCACCCCTCCACTTT. Translated, it gives CSAVGYNSPLHF.